The following is a TCR beta chain sequence with its context. The clone's antigen remains unknown. The sample holds no much larger clone one base away, and base qualities are not on file. The immunoSEQ Assay was the method used to sequence TCRbeta CDR3 regions. After extraction, genomic DNA underwent amplification by bias-controlled multiplex PCR, followed by high-throughput sequencing. In the authors' own workflow: Collapsing and filtering of sequences were performed to quantify the absolute abundance of each unique TCRbeta CDR3 region. T cell fraction was estimated by normalization of TCRbeta template counts to usable DNA, with usable DNA being measured through amplification of reference genes present in all nucleated cells. Repertoire TCRs were annotated as SARS-CoV-2-specific when V gene, CDR3 amino acid sequence and J gene were exactly matched to a known reactive TCR set. MIRA supplied the reference SARS-CoV-2 TCR set, which was filtered for enrichment in COVID-19-positive ImmuneCODE repertoires so that public or cross-reactive TCRs were removed. Drawing on the MIRA antigens, annotated TCRs were analysed further at the level of specific ORF or position within ORF. Breadth was defined as annotated unique rearrangements over total unique productive rearrangements; depth was the summed frequency of those rearrangements. Two-sided Wilcoxon rank-sum tests were used to compare TCR breadth between groups. Sourced from immuneACCESS, this table was stored by TCRdb with only in-frame sequences that have V and J called. A share of the clones is absent; for the studies checked, an unresolved V gene accounts for under half, and the remainder has no known explanation. That table is the source of V, J and clone size, and D and trimming were worked out from the DNA. A total of some 640,000 clones appear in this sample, roughly 90% of them only once. Approximately 1.5% of the sample rests with the top ten.

The data are from a study of Ad26.COV2.S vaccination and SARS-CoV-2 variants (dated by TCRdb to 2020 to 2023). Concerning the study at large: Vaccine-arm donors came from COV1001, a multicentre, randomized, double-blind, placebo-controlled phase I-IIa trial of Ad26.COV2.S in healthy adults. Ad26.COV2.S was administered intramuscularly at a dose of 5x10^10 or 1x10^11 viral particles, either as one shot or as two shots given 56 days apart. TCRbeta repertoire sequencing was used to assess the specificity and breadth of SARS-CoV-2-reactive T cell receptors after Ad26.COV2.S vaccination. The TCR-sequenced set comprised approximately 30 samples: some 20 Ad26.COV2.S vaccine recipients, 5 placebo recipients and 8 SARS-CoV-2 convalescent individuals. Trial participants were randomized into five groups of five: low-dose or high-dose Ad26.COV2.S given once or twice, or placebo on both occasions. Investigators remained blinded to trial group allocation during experiments and outcome assessment.

CDR1 and CDR2, per the germline V gene, are MNHEY and SVGEGT. From the cysteine up to the phenylalanine, the CDR3 has a length of 14 residues. Of all the DNA, just the CDR3 is kept, 42 bases in frame from base 1. Cut back by 3 bases and 3 bases, the V and J ends lie 10 bases apart. Study-level results and caveats: Vaccine and placebo recipients had comparable non-spike TCR breadth, which fits with the vaccine containing only spike. The study lacked the statistical power to compare responses across vaccine doses or regimens. Substantial breadth of spike-specific CD8+ and CD4+ T cell responses was reported after vaccination. The authors noted that total T cell responses may have been underestimated by the TCR breadth and depth analyses. Ad26.COV2.S recipients had higher spike-specific TCR breadth than placebo recipients (P = 0.0014).

The treatment or condition label for this specimen denotes: about 20 received Ad26.COV2.S at low or high dose, single or two shots; about 5 received placebo; per-sample allocation not given. Repertoires of vaccine and placebo recipients were sequenced from samples collected on day 63 after the first injection. In Cohort 1b, about 25 adults aged 18-55 years were enrolled at a single site in Boston, USA, between 29 July and 7 August 2020. As a vaccine, Ad26.COV2.S was a replication-incompetent adenovirus type 26 vector that expressed a prefusion-stabilized SARS-CoV-2 spike protein derived from the original Wuhan strain.

The rearrangement combines TRBV6-2 or TRBV6-3 with TRBJ2-3; TRBD2 could be the D gene, as 6 bases match. The sequenced sample was peripheral blood, obtained in a trial of Ad26.COV2.S vaccine versus placebo. The receptor comes from a person between 18 and 59 years old who received the Ad26.COV2.S COVID-19 vaccine or a placebo. The DNA sequence reads TGTGCCAGCAGTTATTGGCTAGCGACAGATACGCAGTATTTT. This gives the protein CASSYWLATDTQYF.